The T cell receptor beta chain under discussion was sequenced for a study of siplizumab effects on memory and regulatory T cells. Produced via immunoSEQ multiplex PCR; TCRdb's table is partial and in-frame only. The sample shows about 110,000 clones, about 90% of them seen only once. General observations from the study: Significantly reduced by siplizumab was the cumulative frequency of alloreactive sequences, namely those traceable to unstimulated CD4+ memory cells. Roughly 80-97% of proliferating clones (CD4+ or CD8+) could not be assigned a naive or memory phenotype. Researchers did not confirm the suppressive function of proliferating Tregs from siplizumab cultures. The alloresponse seemed to draw substantially on naive T cells, which appeared more diverse than memory cells.

This clone occurred a few times. Its antigen is as yet unknown. From germline, CDR1 is SNHLY and CDR2 FYNNEI. Trimming stripped 6 bases from V and 4 bases from J, with 13 bases between. The CDR3 loop spans 13 amino acids. The chain employs TRBV2 and TRBJ2-7, with D perhaps TRBD2 (6 bases). The sequence derives from a human donor in good health. The sequenced sample was Tregs sorted from blood. The CDR3 DNA is TGTGCCAGCAGCTGGGACTCGCGGTACGAGCAGTACTTC. As protein: CASSWDSRYEQYF. The complete variable domain, with remaining parts taken from reference TRBV2 and TRBJ2-7, reads EPEVTQTPSHQVTQMGQEVILRCVPISNHLYFYWYRQILGQKVEFLVSFYNNEISEKSEIFDDQFSVERPDGSNFTLKIRSTKLEDSAMYFCASSWDSRYEQYFGPGTRLTVT.